The rows below give T cell receptor beta chains drawn from one sample of a study of T cells in localized non-small cell lung cancer. Sequencing was performed with immunoSEQ multiplex PCR; in TCRdb, only in-frame clones are kept and a portion is missing. The table lists 48,000 or so clones, about 72% of them singletons, with around 17% in the top ten. The source material was peripheral blood, sampled before any cancer treatment. The origin of the receptors is a man between 40 and 70 years old with stage I squamous cell lung carcinoma. Each CDR3 is given with its conserved first and last residue. Each record gives: clone size, V gene, CDR3 protein. Only part of the rows carry a size: once, few, many, or a class if the clone is expanded.

.	TRBV6-5	CASSYSLGNEQFF
.	TRBV9	CASSPTTGGRETQYF
.	TRBV5-8	CASSLDGGGTYEQYF
.	TRBV7-9	CASSSPTVTSSYNEQFF
.	TRBV27	CASRVTGGNSPLHF
.	TRBV4-1	CASSNKNRKTYGYTF
.	TRBV7-8	CASSSAGGNYGYTF
.	TRBV9	CASSAGDSNYGYTF
.	TRBV5-1	CASSLVATGELWSYTF
.	TRBV7-7	CASSLASGGGRETQYF
.	TRBV19	CASSITTRATDTQYF
.	TRBV6-1	CASSGLGQPQHF
.	TRBV9	CASSEVGRNSPLHF
.	TRBV7-2	CASSLESGELFF
once	TRBV11-2	CASSLEQGAIYGYTF
.	TRBV5-6	CASSRDIGGTEAFF
.	TRBV6-5	CASSYRASLALYEQYF
.	TRBV30	CAWSVSVGTDTQYF
.	TRBV11-1	CASSPHTDTQYF
few	TRBV28	CASSPPQGGYGYTF
.	TRBV4-3	CASSTSPGGVNTEAFF
.	TRBV19	CASNVKRAGYGYTF
.	TRBV18	CASSEGQGRSNEQFF
.	TRBV7-9	CASSFITWTGISNEQFF
.	TRBV7-9	CASSPGSYEAFF
once	TRBV9	CASSVEAFPNSPLHF
.	TRBV18	CASSPPTGGNTGELFF
.	TRBV18	CASSQDSGNTIYF
.	TRBV7-9	CASSLLTGTEAFF
.	TRBV18	CASSPTGASTDTQYF
once	TRBV27	CASSVRTGAVNQPQHF
few	TRBV10-3	CALRGANTEAFF
few	TRBV7-9	CASSRPLLDGYTF
.	TRBV9	CASSVAIQSTGELFF
few	TRBV6-1	CASRGGGAQETQYF
.	TRBV15	CATSRGQGSDEQYF
.	TRBV5-1	CASSLLTSGGNEQFF
.	TRBV29-1	CSVEDLPGYTF
.	TRBV7-9	CASQRSNRGELFF
.	TRBV19	CASAGTLGEKLFF